This is a list of T cell receptor beta chains from one sample in a study of cytomegalovirus exposure and HLA in healthy donors. Sequencing used immunoSEQ multiplex PCR; TCRdb keeps in-frame clones, though not all of them. The table shows about 140,000 clones, with over 75% occurring only once. What was sequenced was PBMCs. These receptors originate from a man younger than 45 in good health. Both conserved end residues are part of each CDR3. D genes are given only for firm matches. Some rows mark clone size as missing; the rest say once, few, many or name a class of expanded clone.

TRBV7-2	TRBD1	-	TRBJ2-2	CASSSGTVHTGELFF	TGTGCCAGCAGCTCCGGGACAGTCCACACCGGGGAGCTGTTTTTT
TRBV7-2	TRBD2	few	TRBJ2-1	CASSSGTSGRIPFF	TGTGCCAGCAGCTCCGGGACTAGCGGGAGGATCCCGTTCTTC
TRBV6-5	TRBD1	-	TRBJ2-1	CASSSTGRSYNEQFF	TGTGCCAGCAGTTCGACAGGGCGTTCCTACAATGAGCAGTTCTTC
TRBV19	-	-	TRBJ2-7	CASTDGGPEQYF	TGTGCCAGTACCGATGGGGGCCCCGAGCAGTACTTC
TRBV4-3	TRBD2	-	TRBJ2-1	CACSQVTSGSNEQFF	TGCGCCTGCAGCCAAGTAACTAGCGGGAGCAATGAGCAGTTCTTC
TRBV4-3	TRBD2	-	TRBJ2-1	CASSQVGTSGYEQFF	TGCGCCAGCAGCCAAGTAGGGACTAGCGGGTATGAGCAGTTCTTC
TRBV19	TRBD1	few	TRBJ2-7	CASSPGGTGNEQYF	TGTGCCAGTAGTCCTGGGGGGACAGGGAACGAGCAGTACTTC
TRBV27	-	-	TRBJ1-5	CASSSTGGPEPQHF	TGTGCCAGCAGTTCAACGGGGGGGCCGGAGCCCCAGCATTTT
TRBV12-5	-	-	TRBJ2-3	CASGLSGTDTQYF	TGTGCTAGTGGTTTGAGCGGCACAGATACGCAGTATTTT
TRBV5-1	-	-	TRBJ2-7	CASSLAGTKVGQCF	TGCGCCAGCAGCTTGGCGGGGACAAAGGTTGGGCAGTGCTTC
TRBV6-5	TRBD1	-	TRBJ2-1	CASNGQGSSYNEQFF	TGTGCCAGCAATGGACAGGGAAGCTCCTACAATGAGCAGTTCTTC
TRBV10-3	TRBD1	-	TRBJ1-2	CAISWGQGANYGYTF	TGTGCCATCAGCTGGGGACAGGGAGCTAACTATGGCTACACCTTC
TRBV10-3	-	few	TRBJ2-1	CAISESPRGSYNEQFF	TGTGCCATCAGTGAGTCTCCTAGGGGGTCCTACAATGAGCAGTTCTTC
TRBV11-2	TRBD2	-	TRBJ2-7	CASSTGTSGVSSYEQYF	TGTGCCAGCAGCACCGGGACTAGCGGGGTTAGCTCCTACGAGCAGTACTTC
TRBV7-9	-	-	TRBJ1-1	CSSSQGAMNTEAFF	TGTTCCAGCAGCCAGGGCGCTATGAACACTGAAGCTTTCTTT